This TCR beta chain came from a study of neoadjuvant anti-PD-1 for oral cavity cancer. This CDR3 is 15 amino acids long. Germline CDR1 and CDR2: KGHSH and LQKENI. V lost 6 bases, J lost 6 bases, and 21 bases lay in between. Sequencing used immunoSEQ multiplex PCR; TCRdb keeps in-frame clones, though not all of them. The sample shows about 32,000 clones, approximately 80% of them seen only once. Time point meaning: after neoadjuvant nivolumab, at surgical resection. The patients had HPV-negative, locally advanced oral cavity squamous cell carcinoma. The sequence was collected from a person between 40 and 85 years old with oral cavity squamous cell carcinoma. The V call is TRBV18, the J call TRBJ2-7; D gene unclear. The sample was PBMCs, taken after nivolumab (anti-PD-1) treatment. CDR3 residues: CASSPPNRVEREQYF. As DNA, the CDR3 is TGTGCCAGCTCCCCCCCGAACCGGGTTGAACGCGAGCAGTACTTC. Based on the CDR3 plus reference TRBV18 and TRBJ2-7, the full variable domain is NAGVMQNPRHLVRRRGQEARLRCSPMKGHSHVYWYRQLPEEGLKFMVYLQKENIIDESGMPKERFSAEFPKEGPSILRIQQVVRGDSAAYFCASSPPNRVEREQYFGPGTRLTVT.